Listed here are 19 T cell receptor beta chains from one sample, sequenced in a study of Graves' ophthalmopathy and Graves' hyperthyroidism. CDR3 regions of TCR beta were amplified from RNA transcripts. Following a first-round RT-PCR that used HTBI primers, a second-round multiplex PCR was carried out. TCRdb processed the multiplex PCR reads anew with MiXCR; each CDR3 protein has one entry. The sample includes over a million distinct CDR3 sequences, 36% of them seen just once. Sequencing was done on a sample of peripheral blood or thyroid tissue (not recorded which). The receptors originated from an adult man with Graves' hyperthyroidism.

This sequence joins TRBV4-3 and TRBJ2-5, with D uncertain. The CDR3 extends over 14 amino acids. CDR1 and CDR2 (germline): LGHNA, YSLEER. Trimming stripped 0 bases from V and 5 bases from J, with 10 bases between. CDR3 protein: CASSQDHEIETQYF. The CDR3 DNA reads as TGCGCCAGCAGCCAAGATCACGAGATTGAGACCCAGTACTTC.

Ten or more counts support this clonotype. V and J are TRBV20-1 and TRBJ1-2; maybe TRBD1 (6 bases). The CDR3 consists of 12 residues. The germline V gene encodes CDR1 DFQATT and CDR2 SNEGSKA (reference sequence). V was clipped by 3 bases and J by 14 bases, with 19 bases between them. The CDR3, as DNA: TGCAGTGCTAGCGTACCAACAGGGAAGAGGACCTTC. Amino acid sequence: CSASVPTGKRTF.

The chain recombines TRBV20-1 with TRBJ2-5, with TRBD2 matching over 14 bases. Germline values: CDR1 DFQATT, CDR2 SNEGSKA (reference sequence). This CDR3 region has 16 residues. V trimming: 0 bases; J trimming: 5 bases; junction bases outside the gene matches: 5. The CDR3 sequence is CSARDARLAGGETQYF. In DNA form, the CDR3 reads TGCAGTGCTAGAGACGCCAGACTAGCGGGGGGGGAGACCCAGTACTTC.

The chain has TRBV7-9 and TRBJ1-5; 7 nucleotides agree with TRBD1. The CDR3 spans 16 residues. With V trimmed by 2 bases and J by 4 bases, 8 bases remained unmatched. The V gene's germline CDR1 is SEHNR and CDR2 FQNEAQ (reference sequence). The chain's CDR3 is CASSLWSGTENQPQHF. The CDR3 nucleotides read TGTGCCAGCAGCTTATGGTCCGGGACAGAAAATCAGCCCCAGCATTTT. Full variable domain (missing parts from reference TRBV7-9 and TRBJ1-5): DTGVSQNPRHKITKRGQNVTFRCDPISEHNRLYWYRQTLGQGPEFLTYFQNEAQLEKSRLLSDRFSAERPKGSFSTLEIQRTEQGDSAMYLCASSLWSGTENQPQHFGDGTRLSIL.

This clonotype was counted a single time. This chain connects TRBV2 to TRBJ2-6; D call uncertain. The CDR3 extends over 18 amino acids. V was pared by 3 bases and J by 3 bases, with 18 bases between. Germline assignment: CDR1 SNHLY and CDR2 FYNNEI. CDR3 bases: TGTGCCAGCAGTGATACTGGCAGCCTGTTTGTTGGGGCCAACGTCCTGACTTTC. This translates into CASSDTGSLFVGANVLTF.

The V gene is TRBV19, the J gene TRBJ2-2; perhaps TRBD2 as D (5 bases). CDR1 LNHDA and CDR2 SQIVND come from the germline V gene (reference sequence). The CDR3 is 16 amino acids. V was clipped by 0 bases and J by 6 bases, with 14 bases between them. The CDR3 DNA follows: TGTGCCAGTAGTATAGATGAGGGTATCTGGTCCGGGGAGCTGTTTTTT. Its protein is CASSIDEGIWSGELFF.

Comments on this clonotype: This CDR3 fails to terminate in the conserved phenylalanine or tryptophan, so it likely reflects a read error. The chain uses TRBV5-1 and TRBJ1-1, with a weak D call TRBD1 (5 bases). The germline gives CDR1 SGHRS, CDR2 YFSETQ. The CDR3 sequence is 14 residues long. The V and J ends lost 1 base and 4 bases respectively, with 11 bases between them. The CDR3 is CASSLNSGPTEAFS. CDR3 bases: TGCGCCAGCAGCTTGAATTCAGGGCCCACTGAAGCTTTCTCT.

The chain links TRBV7-2 to TRBJ1-1, with a possible D match to TRBD1 (6 bases). Trimming removed 5 bases at V and 4 bases at J, with 17 bases between. The germline V gene encodes CDR1 SGHTA and CDR2 FQGNSA. The CDR3 is made up of 15 amino acids. As DNA, the CDR3 is TGTGCCAGCAGCAACACGGGGGCAGGGAGCACTGAAGCTTTCTTT. Translating it yields CASSNTGAGSTEAFF. Looking up the rest from reference TRBV7-2 and TRBJ1-1 gives the full variable domain: GAGVSQSPSNKVTEKGKDVELRCDPISGHTALYWYRQSLGQGLEFLIYFQGNSAPDKSGLPSDRFSAERTGGSVSTLTIQRTQQEDSAVYLCASSNTGAGSTEAFFGQGTRLTVV.

In this sample, this clonotype turned up many times. The chain has TRBV20-1 and TRBJ2-5; perhaps D is TRBD1 or TRBD2 (6 bases each). V was cut by 3 bases and J by 4 bases, with 15 bases left in between. CDR1 is DFQATT, CDR2 SNEGSKA, per germline (reference sequence). CDR3 length: 14 amino acids. DNA of the CDR3: TGCAGTGCTAGGAGGGGGGCGCTTTCAGAGACCCAGTACTTC. Residues: CSARRGALSETQYF.

The chain uses TRBV6-4 and TRBJ2-6; TRBD1 is a possible D gene (6 bases). CDR1 is MRHNA, CDR2 SNTAGT, per germline. Trimming shortened V by 0 bases and J by 0 bases, and 6 bases separated the two germline ends. The length of the CDR3 is 16 residues. The CDR3 sequence is CASSDSGGSGANVLTF. In DNA, the CDR3 is TGTGCCAGCAGTGACTCAGGGGGCTCTGGGGCCAACGTCCTGACTTTC.

The chain links TRBV7-9 to TRBJ1-1; D not resolved. This CDR3 spans 14 amino acids. Germline V gene sequence: CDR1 SEHNR, CDR2 FQNEAQ (reference sequence). The V end was cut by 6 bases, the J end by 6 bases, with 17 bases between. The CDR3 nucleotides are TGTGCCAGCAGTACGAGGAACTCAGGACCTGAAGCTTTCTTT. It is translated as CASSTRNSGPEAFF.

The rearrangement links TRBV5-1 to TRBJ2-7; D perhaps matches TRBD1 (5 bases). The germline V gene has CDR1 SGHRS and CDR2 YFSETQ. The CDR3 sequence is 14 residues long. V was cut by 0 bases and J by 5 bases, with 12 bases left in between. In DNA, the CDR3 is TGCGCCAGCAGCTTGGGGACATCTCCCCACGAGCAGTACTTC. It specifies CASSLGTSPHEQYF.

This clonotype came up many times. The chain couples TRBV24-1 to TRBJ2-5, with 8 nucleotides matching TRBD1. CDR1 is KGHDR and CDR2 is SFDVKD in the germline V gene. The CDR3 length is 15 residues. Unmatched junction bases numbered 5, after V lost 2 bases and J lost 4 bases. The CDR3: CATSDYGQGRETQYF. In nucleotides, the CDR3 is TGTGCCACCAGTGATTACGGACAGGGTAGAGAGACCCAGTACTTC.

The sample holds one count of this clonotype. This sequence may be a read error, since a much larger clone differs from it by one base. The rearrangement uses TRBV5-6 and TRBJ1-1; D is ambiguous. CDR1 is SGHDT and CDR2 is YYEEEE in the germline V gene. The CDR3 is made up of 14 amino acids. CDR3 amino acids: CAISLLSQNTEAFF. CDR3 sequence (DNA): TGTGCCATCAGCTTGCTGAGTCAGAACACTGAAGCTTTCTTT.

This chain uses TRBV2 with TRBJ2-7, with D possibly being TRBD1 (5 bases). The V gene's germline CDR1 is SNHLY and CDR2 FYNNEI. V lost 6 bases and J lost 4, with 10 bases in between. The CDR3 is made up of 12 amino acids. CDR3 region: CASSARGYEQYF. In DNA form, the CDR3 reads TGTGCCAGCAGCGCTAGGGGATACGAGCAGTACTTC.

This clonotype has only a few counts. This rearrangement joins TRBV6-2 or TRBV6-3 to TRBJ2-5, with D perhaps matching TRBD1 (5 bases). Trimming stripped 6 bases from V and 3 bases from J, with 14 bases between. The CDR3 runs to 14 residues. Germline V gives CDR1 MNHEY, CDR2 SVGEGT. The CDR3 protein is CASRRQGFEETQYF. In DNA form, the CDR3 reads TGTGCCAGCAGACGGCAGGGATTTGAAGAGACCCAGTACTTC.

On this clonotype itself: A much more abundant neighbour one base away suggests this may be a read error. The chain carries TRBV12-3 or TRBV12-4 and TRBJ1-6; D remains unclear. The CDR3 consists of 12 residues. Between the trimmed V and J ends, which lost 6 bases and 10 bases, there was a span of 10 bases. The CDR3 coding sequence is TGTGCCAGCAGATTGGAGGACTCACCCCTCCACTTT. Amino acid sequence: CASRLEDSPLHF.

This clonotype was counted between two and nine times. The chain combines TRBV7-9 with TRBJ2-7, with TRBD1 identical over 7 bases. The junction had 5 bases not matched to a gene; V was cut back by 4 bases and J by 2 bases. Germline V gene lookup returns CDR1 SEHNR and CDR2 FQNEAQ (reference sequence). The CDR3 has 14 amino acids. The CDR3 spells CASSYGTDPYEQYF. The CDR3, as DNA: TGTGCCAGCAGCTACGGGACAGACCCCTACGAGCAGTACTTC. The complete variable domain, with remaining parts taken from reference TRBV7-9 and TRBJ2-7, reads DTGVSQNPRHKITKRGQNVTFRCDPISEHNRLYWYRQTLGQGPEFLTYFQNEAQLEKSRLLSDRFSAERPKGSFSTLEIQRTEQGDSAMYLCASSYGTDPYEQYFGPGTRLTVT.

In the case of this clonotype: The germline gene is not matched at one end of the junction; a read error may be the cause. The gene calls are TRBV7-7 and TRBJ2-2; D might be TRBD1 (6 bases). CDR1 SSHAT and CDR2 FNYEAQ come from the germline V gene (reference sequence). This CDR3 contains 15 residues. For the CDR3, the DNA is TGTGCTAGCAGCTTCGGCTCAGGGGAGTTCGGGGAGCTGTTTTTT. Its protein product is CASSFGSGEFGELFF.